Presented here are 21 T cell receptor beta chains from one specimen sequenced in a study of CD8+ T cells in alopecia areata. The authors extracted RNA and reverse transcribed it into cDNA as the sequencing template. Data came from immunoSEQ multiplex PCR; TCRdb stores just in-frame clones and leaves some out. The sample includes 180,000 or so clones, roughly 65% of them seen just once. The material sequenced was CD4+ T cells sorted from blood, taken at week 0. The receptors were gathered from a human donor with alopecia areata.

CDR3 nucleotides: TGTGCCAGCAGTTCTCTCACTAGCACAGATACGCAGTATTTT. The encoded protein is CASSSLTSTDTQYF. The gene calls are TRBV6-5 and TRBJ2-3, with D unclear. Germline lookup yields CDR1 MNHEY and CDR2 SVGAGI. The CDR3 loop spans 14 amino acids. The V and J ends lost 4 bases and 0 bases respectively, with 8 bases between them.

This chain links TRBV7-2 with TRBJ2-1; D possibly corresponds to TRBD2 (5 bases). CDR3 size: 16 residues. Germline lookup yields CDR1 SGHTA and CDR2 FQGNSA. Trimming took 1 base from V and 8 from J, leaving 18 bases between them. The CDR3 loop is CASSLGRRQGLDEQFF. The CDR3 DNA reads TGTGCCAGCAGCTTAGGGAGGAGACAAGGTCTCGATGAGCAGTTCTTC.

This clone was counted a few times. The gene calls are TRBV29-1 and TRBJ1-2; 8 positions agree with TRBD1. The CDR3 runs to 13 residues. CDR1 is SQVTM, CDR2 ANQGSEA, per germline. The V segment lost 4 bases and the J segment 8 bases; nucleotides outside the gene matches: 9. The CDR3 loop reads CSVGDQGAQGYTF. The CDR3 nucleotides are TGCAGCGTTGGAGACCAGGGGGCGCAGGGCTACACCTTC.

The chain joins TRBV12-5 to TRBJ2-6; D is unresolved. The CDR3 length is 16 residues. V gave up 0 bases and J gave up 2 bases, with 8 bases separating them. From germline, CDR1 is LGHNT and CDR2 FRNRAP. The DNA for the CDR3 is TGTGCTAGTGGTTTGGTACAAGGGACTGGGGCCAACGTCCTGACTTTC. As protein: CASGLVQGTGANVLTF.

This clone was seen only a few times. J is TRBJ2-4 and V is TRBV18; D is possibly TRBD2 (6 bases). The germline V gene encodes CDR1 KGHSH and CDR2 LQKENI. V was shortened by 6 bases and J by 0 bases, with 12 bases between the two germline ends. This CDR3 comprises 15 residues. The CDR3 sequence: CASSPPGVAKNIQYF. For the CDR3, the DNA is TGTGCCAGCTCCCCGCCGGGGGTAGCCAAAAACATTCAGTACTTC.

The chain joins TRBV30 to TRBJ1-5; the D gene is possibly TRBD1 (6 bases). V was shortened by 2 bases and J by 4 bases, with 12 bases between the two germline ends. In germline, CDR1 is GTSNPN, CDR2 SVGIG (reference sequence). This CDR3 contains 14 residues. In DNA, the CDR3 is TGTGCCTGGAGTACGGGGGGCTGGAATCAGCCCCAGCATTTT. It is translated as CAWSTGGWNQPQHF.

The chain uses TRBV15 and TRBJ2-3; D is uncertain. The CDR3 has 13 residues. Trimming shortened V by 4 bases and J by 9 bases, and 14 bases separated the two germline ends. The V gene's germline CDR1 is LNHNV and CDR2 YYDKDF (reference sequence). CDR3 coding DNA: TGTGCCACCAGCATTTGGACCCTCGACACGCAGTATTTT. This gives the protein CATSIWTLDTQYF. The full variable domain, in which reference TRBV15 and TRBJ2-3 provide the parts outside the CDR3, is DAMVIQNPRYQVTQFGKPVTLSCSQTLNHNVMYWYQQKSSQAPKLLFHYYDKDFNNEADTPDNFQSRRPNTSFCFLDIRSPGLGDTAMYLCATSIWTLDTQYFGPGTRLTVL.

The rearrangement joins TRBV27 to TRBJ2-7, with a tentative D call TRBD1 (6 bases). Germline CDR1 reads MNHEY; CDR2 reads SMNVEV (reference sequence). V was pared by 6 bases and J by 1 base, with 22 bases between. The CDR3 length is 17 residues. CDR3: CASRTPPAQGPSYEQYF. DNA of the CDR3: TGTGCCAGCAGGACCCCACCTGCACAGGGTCCATCCTACGAGCAGTACTTC.

As DNA, the CDR3 is TGTGCCAGCAGCTTCCTCAGGGGGCAAAACAATGAGCAGTTCTTC. It encodes CASSFLRGQNNEQFF. This sequence joins TRBV11-2 and TRBJ2-1, with 8 bases lining up with TRBD1. This CDR3 has 15 amino acids. V gave up 3 bases and J gave up 5 bases; unmatched junction bases: 6. The germline V gene encodes CDR1 SGHAT and CDR2 FQNNGV.

The rearrangement uses TRBV4-1 and TRBJ2-2; D possibly matches TRBD1 or TRBD2 (5 bases each). CDR1 and CDR2 (germline): MGHRA, YSYEKL. CDR3 size: 18 residues. V was trimmed by 4 bases and J by 4 bases, leaving 22 bases between them. The CDR3: CASSRIDFGGLSTGELFF. The CDR3 nucleotides are TGCGCCAGCAGCCGCATCGATTTTGGGGGTTTGAGCACCGGGGAGCTGTTTTTT.

The J gene is TRBJ2-6, the V gene TRBV2; D may be TRBD1 (6 bases). Per germline, CDR1 SNHLY and CDR2 FYNNEI. The CDR3 loop spans 16 amino acids. V shed 6 bases and J shed 0 bases, with 12 bases lying between them. The DNA for the CDR3 is TGTGCCAGCAGAGACACAGGGACCTCTGGGGCCAACGTCCTGACTTTC. Translating gives CASRDTGTSGANVLTF.

DNA of the CDR3: TGTGCCTGGAGTAGGTTCCAGCGACAGTTCTTC. Its protein is CAWSRFQRQFF. This chain links TRBV30 with TRBJ2-1; unclear D gene. In germline, CDR1 is GTSNPN, CDR2 SVGIG (reference sequence). CDR3 size: 11 residues. Trimming left V 2 bases short and J 13 bases short, with 12 bases between.

V gene TRBV2 combines with J gene TRBJ1-5; D gene unclear. Per the germline V gene, CDR1 is SNHLY and CDR2 is FYNNEI. CDR3 length equals 14 residues. V was shortened by 8 bases and J by 2 bases, with 13 bases between the two germline ends. The CDR3 region is CASSGDGGNQPQHF. CDR3 in DNA: TGTGCCAGCTCCGGCGACGGGGGCAATCAGCCCCAGCATTTT.

The CDR3 DNA sequence: TGTGCCTGGAGTCAGGGAAACTCTGGAAACACCATATATTTT. It codes for CAWSQGNSGNTIYF. The J gene is TRBJ1-3, the V gene TRBV30; D is perhaps TRBD1 (5 bases). Trimming removed 2 bases from V and 0 bases from J, with 8 bases in between. CDR1 is GTSNPN and CDR2 is SVGIG in the germline V gene (reference sequence). The CDR3 contains 14 residues.

The J gene is TRBJ2-5, the V gene TRBV7-9; D remains unclear. Looked up from germline, CDR1 is SEHNR and CDR2 is FQNEAQ (reference sequence). V lost 5 bases, J lost 5 bases, and 15 bases lay in between. This CDR3 is 14 amino acids long. The CDR3 nucleotides read TGTGCCAGCAGCGACCGGGCCTCTCAGGAGACCCAGTACTTC. It specifies CASSDRASQETQYF.

The chain combines TRBV29-1 with TRBJ1-2; TRBD1 agrees at 8 bases. The V gene's germline CDR1 is SQVTM and CDR2 ANQGSEA. V was pared by 6 bases and J by 2 bases, with 2 bases of the junction left unmatched. The CDR3 is made up of 12 amino acids. The CDR3 loop is CSVQGANYGYTF. CDR3 nucleotides: TGCAGCGTCCAGGGGGCAAACTATGGCTACACCTTC.

The chain employs TRBV25-1 and TRBJ1-2; D remains ambiguous. Looked up from germline, CDR1 is MGHDK and CDR2 is SYGVNS. CDR3 length equals 11 residues. V lost 5 bases and J lost 5, with 6 bases in between. CDR3 sequence reads: CASSSMYGYTF. The CDR3 nucleotides read TGTGCCAGCAGTAGTATGTATGGCTACACCTTC.

This clone appeared a single time. The chain employs TRBV29-1 and TRBJ2-5; D is perhaps TRBD1 (6 bases). Trimming removed 1 base from V and 5 bases from J, with 14 bases in between. Germline lookup yields CDR1 SQVTM and CDR2 ANQGSEA. The CDR3 is 14 amino acids. CDR3 bases: TGCAGCGTTGAAGGGAGACAGGCTAGGGAGACCCAGTACTTC. It codes for CSVEGRQARETQYF.

The sample holds a few counts of this clone. The chain recombines TRBV27 with TRBJ2-6; tentatively, D is TRBD1 or TRBD2 (5 bases each). Trimming removed 2 bases at V and 2 bases at J, with 7 bases between. Germline CDR1 and CDR2: MNHEY and SMNVEV (reference sequence). The CDR3 length is 15 residues. For the CDR3, the DNA is TGTGCCAGCAGTTTACGAGGGGCTGGGGCCAACGTCCTGACTTTC. Translated, it gives CASSLRGAGANVLTF.

V and J are TRBV30 and TRBJ1-1; D is ambiguous. Trimming left V 4 bases short and J 1 base short, with 10 bases between. CDR1 is GTSNPN, CDR2 SVGIG, per germline (reference sequence). This CDR3 has 13 residues. CDR3 in DNA: TGTGCCTGGACCTCGGGATCGAACACTGAAGCTTTCTTT. Protein: CAWTSGSNTEAFF.

The CDR3 DNA follows: TGCGCCAGCAGCTTGGAGGCCGGAGACTTTAAAAAACTGTTTTTT. Translating it yields CASSLEAGDFKKLFF. The chain is built from TRBV5-1 and TRBJ1-4; no reliable D call. Germline CDR1 is SGHRS and CDR2 is YFSETQ. The CDR3 is 15 amino acids. Trimming pared 0 bases from V and 9 bases from J, leaving 15 bases between. Full variable domain (missing parts from reference TRBV5-1 and TRBJ1-4): KAGVTQTPRYLIKTRGQQVTLSCSPISGHRSVSWYQQTPGQGLQFLFEYFSETQRNKGNFPGRFSGRQFSNSRSEMNVSTLELGDSALYLCASSLEAGDFKKLFFGSGTQLSVL.